The 5 T cell receptor beta chains below all came from one sample that was sequenced in a study of monozygotic twins with inflammatory bowel disease. TCRdb re-called the 5' RACE reads and catalogs CDR3 proteins one per entry, DNA excluded. The repertoire table contains over 150,000 distinct CDR3 sequences. The sample taken for sequencing was blood. The receptors come from a human donor with ulcerative colitis or Crohn's disease, or a healthy co-twin of an affected twin (not recorded which).

This rearrangement joins TRBV19 to TRBJ1-6; the D call from TCRdb, TRBD1, cannot be confirmed without DNA. This CDR3 region has 15 residues. The germline V gene encodes CDR1 LNHDA and CDR2 SQIVND (reference sequence). CDR3 protein: CASSSSRGPDSPLHF. Together with reference TRBV19 and TRBJ1-6, the CDR3 gives the full variable domain: DGGITQSPKYLFRKEGQNVTLSCEQNLNHDAMYWYRQDPGQGLRLIYYSQIVNDFQKGDIAEGYSVSREKKESFPLTVTSAQKNPTAFYLCASSSSRGPDSPLHFGNGTRLTVT.

The V gene is TRBV29-1, the J gene TRBJ2-3; TCRdb names TRBD1, which stays unverified in the absence of DNA. There are 12 residues in the CDR3. CDR1 and CDR2 (germline): SQVTM, ANQGSEA. CDR3 protein: CSVRPRTDTQYF.

The chain links TRBV28 to TRBJ2-6. CDR3 length: 16 amino acids. Germline V gene lookup returns CDR1 MDHEN and CDR2 SYDVKM. CDR3 loop: CASSSPTPSGANVLTF.

This chain joins TRBV19 and TRBJ1-2; TCRdb's D gene call, TRBD1, goes unchecked for lack of DNA. The CDR3 runs to 16 residues. The V gene's germline CDR1 is LNHDA and CDR2 SQIVND (reference sequence). CDR3: CASSFITGTGGAGYTF.

CDR3 loop: CSAKTSVGETQYF. This sequence joins TRBV20-1 and TRBJ2-5; absent DNA, TCRdb's TRBD2 call cannot be checked. This CDR3 contains 13 residues. The germline V gene encodes CDR1 DFQATT and CDR2 SNEGSKA (reference sequence).